This T cell receptor beta chain came from a study of radiation and T cells in renal cell carcinoma. Overall study results and limits: Pretreatment tumor biopsies were lacking, so baseline clonotypes are unknown.

With respect to this clone: The antigen remains unidentified.

Clones were sequenced by immunoSEQ multiplex PCR, and TCRdb holds only the in-frame ones, with some missing. The sample has about 76,000 clones; about 89% are singletons. CDR1 KGHSH and CDR2 LQKENI come from the germline V gene. CDR3 length: 12 amino acids. Deletions cut 3 bases from V and 4 bases from J, with 6 bases between. Specified time point: blood 4 weeks post-SBRT, at nephrectomy. The sample's treatment: 15 Gy SBRT to primary tumor, nephrectomy 4 weeks later. The receptor's source is a woman between 65 and 79 years old with renal cell carcinoma. The chain links TRBV18 to TRBJ1-1; D remains ambiguous. Material: blood, obtained from a patient whose treatment included radiotherapy and nephrectomy. The DNA of the CDR3 is TGTGCCAGCTCACCGGCAGGCACTGAAGCTTTCTTT. The encoded protein is CASSPAGTEAFF.